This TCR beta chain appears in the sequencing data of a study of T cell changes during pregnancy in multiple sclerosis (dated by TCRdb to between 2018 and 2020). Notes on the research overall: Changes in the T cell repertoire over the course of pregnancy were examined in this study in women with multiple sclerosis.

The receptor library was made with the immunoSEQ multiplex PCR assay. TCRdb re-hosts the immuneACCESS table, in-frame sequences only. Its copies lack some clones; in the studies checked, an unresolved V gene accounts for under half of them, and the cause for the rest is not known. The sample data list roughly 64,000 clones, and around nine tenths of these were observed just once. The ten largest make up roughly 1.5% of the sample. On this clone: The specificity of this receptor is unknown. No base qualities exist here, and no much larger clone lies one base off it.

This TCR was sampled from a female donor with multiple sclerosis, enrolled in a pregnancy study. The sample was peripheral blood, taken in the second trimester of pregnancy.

The nucleotides read TGTGCCAGCAGCTTGGTGGGAGGGTACACCGGGGAGCTGTTTTTT. The resulting protein is CASSLVGGYTGELFF. The sequence links TRBV5-6 to TRBJ2-2; 7 central nucleotides agree with TRBD2. CDR1 and CDR2, per the germline V gene, are SGHDT and YYEEEE. Taken from cysteine to phenylalanine, the CDR3 has 15 residues. This entry keeps only the CDR3 DNA: 45 bases, framed from base 1. Relative to germline, V is missing 0 bases and J is missing 3 bases, with 2 bases of the junction outside any gene match. Here the CDR3 is joined to the reference TRBV5-6 and TRBJ2-2 genes, and the full variable domain is: DAGVTQSPTHLIKTRGQQVTLRCSPKSGHDTVSWYQQALGQGPQFIFQYYEEEERQRGNFPDRFSGHQFPNYSSELNVNALLLGDSALYLCASSLVGGYTGELFFGEGSRLTVL.